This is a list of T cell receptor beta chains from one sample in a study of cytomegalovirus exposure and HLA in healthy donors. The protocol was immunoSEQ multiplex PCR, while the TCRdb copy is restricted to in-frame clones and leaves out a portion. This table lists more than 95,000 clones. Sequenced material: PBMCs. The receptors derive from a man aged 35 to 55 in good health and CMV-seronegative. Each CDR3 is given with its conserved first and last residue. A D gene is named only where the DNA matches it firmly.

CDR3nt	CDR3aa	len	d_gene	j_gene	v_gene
TGTGCCAGCAGTTGGCAGGGGGCCTACGAGCAGTACTTC	CASSWQGAYEQYF	13	TRBD1	TRBJ2-7	TRBV27
TGCGCCAGCAGGATAAAACTAGCGGGAGAAACCGGGGAGCTGTTTTTT	CASRIKLAGETGELFF	16	TRBD2	TRBJ2-2	TRBV10-1
TGTGCCAGTCTGAGGACAGGCTACGAGCAGTACTTC	CASLRTGYEQYF	12	TRBD1	TRBJ2-7	TRBV2
TGCGCCAGCAGCTTGTCCCCAGGGGCTGGCTACACCTTC	CASSLSPGAGYTF	13	.	TRBJ1-2	TRBV5-1
TGTGCCAGCAGTTCACTACCCTCTGGGGCCAACGTCCTGACTTTC	CASSSLPSGANVLTF	15	.	TRBJ2-6	TRBV5-5
TGTGCCAGCAGTTACGGGCAGCCTGAGCCCCAGCATTTT	CASSYGQPEPQHF	13	.	TRBJ1-5	TRBV6-6
TGTGCCAGCTTTGGCGGGTACGCAGATACGCAGTATTTT	CASFGGYADTQYF	13	.	TRBJ2-3	TRBV6-1
TGTGCCATCACCTCCGGGATCGGAGAGACCCAGTACTTC	CAITSGIGETQYF	13	.	TRBJ2-5	TRBV10-3
TGTGCCAGCAGCTTAGTAACAGGGGAGTTGGGGGCCAACGTCCTGACTTTC	CASSLVTGELGANVLTF	17	TRBD1	TRBJ2-6	TRBV11-2
TGTGCCAGCAGTCTTCAGGGCGTCAATCAGCCCCAGCATTTT	CASSLQGVNQPQHF	14	.	TRBJ1-5	TRBV2
TGTGCCACCAGCTTAGGGACTAGCGTATCCACAGATACGCAGTATTTT	CATSLGTSVSTDTQYF	16	TRBD2	TRBJ2-3	TRBV15
TGCGCCAGCAGCGATGACATGGGACAGGGTTTTCGTCCCGGGGAGCTGTTTTTT	CASSDDMGQGFRPGELFF	18	TRBD1	TRBJ2-2	TRBV5-1
TGTGCTAGTGGTTTGGTACTGTTTTGCGGGAAGGACGATGAGCAGTTCTTC	CASGLVLFCGKDDEQFF	17	.	TRBJ2-1	TRBV12-5
TGTGCCAGCAGCCTTGGGACTAGCGGGACGAACACCGGGGAGCTGTTTTTT	CASSLGTSGTNTGELFF	17	TRBD2	TRBJ2-2	TRBV9
TGCGCCAGCAGTCTCAACCAGGGGGGCAGCGGGGAGCTGTTTTTT	CASSLNQGGSGELFF	15	.	TRBJ2-2	TRBV5-1
TGTGCCAGCAGCATTGGGACAGGGTACGAGCAGTACTTC	CASSIGTGYEQYF	13	TRBD1	TRBJ2-7	TRBV11-2
TGCAGCGGACAGGAGTATGAAGCTTTCTTT	CSGQEYEAFF	10	.	TRBJ1-1	TRBV29-1
TGTGCCAGCACACTAGGCGGGGGCCGGGGCACTGAAGCTTTCTTT	CASTLGGGRGTEAFF	15	.	TRBJ1-1	TRBV11-2
TGTGCCTGGAGGAGAGAGGGGGCCTTCCGCAGGTACTTC	CAWRREGAFRRYF	13	TRBD1	TRBJ2-5	TRBV30
TGTGCCATCAGGGGGGGTGGGGGCTACAATGAGCAGTTCTTC	CAIRGGGGYNEQFF	14	.	TRBJ2-1	TRBV10-3
TGTGCCAGCACGGGGACCTACGAGCAGTACTTC	CASTGTYEQYF	11	.	TRBJ2-7	TRBV2
TGTGCCAGCAGGCCCGCCCGGGTTGAGGATACGCAGTATTTT	CASRPARVEDTQYF	14	.	TRBJ2-3	TRBV7-9
TGTGCCAGCAGCCCGGACAGGGCCTCCTATAATTCACCCCTCCACTTT	CASSPDRASYNSPLHF	16	TRBD1	TRBJ1-6	TRBV5-6
TGTGCCAGCAGCCCGAACAGGGGCCGTGAACTTTCCGGGGAGCTGTTTTTT	CASSPNRGRELSGELFF	17	TRBD1	TRBJ2-2	TRBV5-6
TGTGCCAGCAGTTTCCGGGACAGGGACCTGCAGGAGCAGTACTTC	CASSFRDRDLQEQYF	15	TRBD1	TRBJ2-7	TRBV28
TGTGCCAGCAGCTTTCCGGGGGGTGGCTACACCTTC	CASSFPGGGYTF	12	.	TRBJ1-2	TRBV7-9
TGTGCCAGCAGCCCGCGAGCGCGAAATGAGCAGTTCTTC	CASSPRARNEQFF	13	.	TRBJ2-1	TRBV4-2
TGCAGCGTTGAGGGCATGAACACTGAAGCTTTCTTT	CSVEGMNTEAFF	12	.	TRBJ1-1	TRBV29-1
TGTGCCATCTCCGGGGTCGGCGGGACGGGAGAGACCCAGTACTTC	CAISGVGGTGETQYF	15	.	TRBJ2-5	TRBV10-3
TGCGCCAGCAGCTTGGGACTAGCGGGAGGCACAGATACGCAGTATTTT	CASSLGLAGGTDTQYF	16	TRBD2	TRBJ2-3	TRBV5-1
TGTGCCAGTAGTATAAGGGACAGACTCAATCAGCCCCAGCATTTT	CASSIRDRLNQPQHF	15	TRBD1	TRBJ1-5	TRBV19
TGCGCCAGCAGCGGGAGTACCGGGGAGCTGTTTTTT	CASSGSTGELFF	12	.	TRBJ2-2	TRBV5-1
TGTGCCAGCAGTAAGGACAGAGACTATGGCTACACCTTC	CASSKDRDYGYTF	13	.	TRBJ1-2	TRBV6-1
TGTGCCAGCTCACCGCCGACAGGGGTTGGCAATCAGCCCCAGCATTTT	CASSPPTGVGNQPQHF	16	TRBD1	TRBJ1-5	TRBV18
TGCGCCAGCAGCTTTAGACAGTCTGGCTCGAACACTGAAGCTTTCTTT	CASSFRQSGSNTEAFF	16	.	TRBJ1-1	TRBV5-1
TGTGCCAGCAGTATAGGACAGGGAGAAAAACTGTTTTTT	CASSIGQGEKLFF	13	TRBD1	TRBJ1-4	TRBV6-1
TGTGCCAGCTCACCGGGGACTAGCGGGGGACTCGAGCAGTACTTC	CASSPGTSGGLEQYF	15	TRBD2	TRBJ2-7	TRBV18
TGTGCCAGCAGTGAGCGACAGGTACCATTATCCACAGATACGCAGTATTTT	CASSERQVPLSTDTQYF	17	.	TRBJ2-3	TRBV6-1
TGTGCCAGCAGCCCTGTACCTACCTACAATGAGCAGTTCTTC	CASSPVPTYNEQFF	14	.	TRBJ2-1	TRBV27
TGTGCCAGCAGGTCTCTAGCGGGACAACTTACAGATACGCAGTATTTT	CASRSLAGQLTDTQYF	16	TRBD2	TRBJ2-3	TRBV27
TGTGCCAGCTCACCGGGAGGAGGGACTACTAATGAAAAACTGTTTTTT	CASSPGGGTTNEKLFF	16	.	TRBJ1-4	TRBV18
TGTGCCAGCAGCCTGACTAGCGGGAACACCGGGGAGCTGTTTTTT	CASSLTSGNTGELFF	15	TRBD2	TRBJ2-2	TRBV7-3